This T cell receptor beta chain was recorded in a study of blood T cell repertoires in COVID-19. Method: immunoSEQ multiplex PCR; TCRdb's copy keeps in-frame clones and lacks some. This sample has approximately 75,000 clones; over 60% occur once, and the top ten carry 25% to 30%. The V gene's germline CDR1 is LGHNA and CDR2 YSLEER. Trimming at V came to 0 bases and at J to 0 bases, leaving 3 bases not matched to a gene. The CDR3 extends over 17 amino acids. This clone was found a few times. The clonotype was recovered from a woman older than 75 with active or convalescent COVID-19. The chain employs TRBV4-3 and TRBJ2-1, with 9 bases fitting TRBD2. The sequencing sample was made of peripheral blood. DNA of the CDR3: TGCGCCAGCAGCCAAGATCTAGCGGGGAGCTCCTACAATGAGCAGTTCTTC. It yields the protein CASSQDLAGSSYNEQFF.